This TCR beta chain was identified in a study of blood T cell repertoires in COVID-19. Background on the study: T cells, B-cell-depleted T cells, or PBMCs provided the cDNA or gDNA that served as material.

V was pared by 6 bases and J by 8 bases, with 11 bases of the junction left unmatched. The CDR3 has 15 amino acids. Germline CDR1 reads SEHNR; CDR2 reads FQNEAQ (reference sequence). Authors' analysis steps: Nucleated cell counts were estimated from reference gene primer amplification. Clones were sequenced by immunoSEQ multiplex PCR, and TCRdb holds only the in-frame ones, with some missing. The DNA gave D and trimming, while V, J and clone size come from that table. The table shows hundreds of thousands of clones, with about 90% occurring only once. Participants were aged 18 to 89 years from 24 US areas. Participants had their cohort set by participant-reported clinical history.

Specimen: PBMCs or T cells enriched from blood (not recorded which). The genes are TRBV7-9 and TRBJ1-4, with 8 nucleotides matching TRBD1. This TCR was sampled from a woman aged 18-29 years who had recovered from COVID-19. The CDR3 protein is CASRLQGAGGEKLFF. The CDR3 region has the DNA TGTGCCAGCAGGTTGCAGGGGGCCGGAGGGGAAAAACTGTTTTTT.